The 4 T cell receptor beta chains given below trace back to one sample, sequenced in a study of shared clonotypes between healthy human individuals. Assay used: immunoSEQ multiplex PCR; TCRdb lists only in-frame clones, some missing. The sample lists a few million clones, 85% to 95% occurring once. The sequencing sample was made of naive CD4+ T cells from PBMCs. Subset given: CD45RA+ positively selected. These receptors all stem from a man aged 18 to 35 in good health. Some clones in this sample may be carry-over from other donors' samples.

The J gene is TRBJ2-1, the V gene TRBV4-2, with TRBD2 as a possible D gene (5 bases). Trimming removed 3 bases from V and 1 base from J, with 10 bases in between. The CDR3 loop spans 15 amino acids. Germline V gene lookup returns CDR1 LGHNA and CDR2 YNFKEQ. The DNA for the CDR3 is TGTGCCAGCAGCCAGGAGGTTTCGTCCTACAATGAGCAGTTCTTC. Protein product: CASSQEVSSYNEQFF.

The rearrangement joins TRBV27 to TRBJ2-1, with TRBD2 matching 9 bases. Unmatched junction bases numbered 9, after V lost 5 bases and J lost 4 bases. This CDR3 has 16 amino acids. The germline V gene encodes CDR1 MNHEY and CDR2 SMNVEV (reference sequence). The CDR3, as DNA: TGTGCCAGCAGTACTCTCGGAGCGGGAGGTTACAATGAGCAGTTCTTC. This gives the protein CASSTLGAGGYNEQFF.

The gene calls are TRBV4-1 and TRBJ2-3; no clear D. V lost 4 bases, J lost 0 bases, and 8 bases lay in between. The CDR3 has 14 residues. The germline CDR1 and CDR2 sequences are MGHRA and YSYEKL. CDR3 amino acids: CASSRQSSTDTQYF. In nucleotides, the CDR3 is TGCGCCAGCAGCCGCCAGTCTAGCACAGATACGCAGTATTTT.

This chain uses TRBV9 with TRBJ2-1; weak D call: TRBD2 (5 bases). In germline, CDR1 is SGDLS, CDR2 YYNGEE. This CDR3 spans 15 amino acids. V lost 3 bases to trimming and J lost 10 bases, with 20 bases between them. The CDR3 DNA reads as TGTGCCAGCAGCGACCAAGGTAGGACTGGGCGGGAGCAGTTCTTC. Translated: CASSDQGRTGREQFF. Combining the CDR3 with reference TRBV9 and TRBJ2-1 gives the whole variable domain DSGVTQTPKHLITATGQRVTLRCSPRSGDLSVYWYQQSLDQGLQFLIQYYNGEERAKGNILERFSAQQFPDLHSELNLSSLELGDSALYFCASSDQGRTGREQFFGPGTRLTVL.